The following is a T cell receptor beta chain sequence with its context. What it binds is unknown. Here immunoSEQ multiplex PCR was the method, and the copy in TCRdb shows in-frame clones only, minus some. The table records about 65,000 clones, about nine tenths of them present only once. The data were taken from a study of CD4 T cells in relation to SARS-CoV-2 and coronaviruses. Study details: Shared crossreactive spike epitopes were mapped to their HLA restriction. Study observations and caveats: The cross-reactivity analysis covered only spike protein, not other viral proteins.

CD4+ T cells from unexposed donors were obtained before the COVID-19 pandemic (2011-2018). Cryopreserved PBMCs were CD4-enriched, then split into naive and memory cells. J lost 4 bases, V lost 3 bases, and 9 bases had no gene match. Per germline, CDR1 MNHEY and CDR2 SMNVEV (reference sequence). The CDR3 is 18 residues long. The source of this sequence is a human donor in good health. The chain joins TRBV27 to TRBJ2-2; 12 bases fit TRBD2. The sample consisted of memory CD4+ T cells from PBMCs. This chain's CDR3 is CASSFGLAGPRGTGELFF. The CDR3 DNA follows: TGTGCCAGCAGTTTCGGACTAGCGGGGCCTCGGGGCACCGGGGAGCTGTTTTTT.